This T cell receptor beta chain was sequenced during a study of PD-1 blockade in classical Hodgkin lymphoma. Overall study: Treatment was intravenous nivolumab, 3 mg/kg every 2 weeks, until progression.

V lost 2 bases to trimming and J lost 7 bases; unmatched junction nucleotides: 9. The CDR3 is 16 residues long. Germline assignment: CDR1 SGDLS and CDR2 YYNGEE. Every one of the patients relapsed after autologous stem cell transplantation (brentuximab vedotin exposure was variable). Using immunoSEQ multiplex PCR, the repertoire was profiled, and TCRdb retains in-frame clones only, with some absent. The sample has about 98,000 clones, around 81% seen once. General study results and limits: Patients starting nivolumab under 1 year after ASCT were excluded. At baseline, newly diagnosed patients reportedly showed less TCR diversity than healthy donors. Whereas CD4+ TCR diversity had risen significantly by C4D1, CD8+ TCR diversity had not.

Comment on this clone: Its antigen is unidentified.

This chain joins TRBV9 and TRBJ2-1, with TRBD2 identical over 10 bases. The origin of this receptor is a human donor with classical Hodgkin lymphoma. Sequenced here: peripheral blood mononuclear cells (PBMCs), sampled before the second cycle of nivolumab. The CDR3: CASSVGASGSRNEQFF. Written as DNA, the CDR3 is TGTGCCAGCAGCGTCGGGGCTAGCGGGAGTAGGAATGAGCAGTTCTTC.